The 19 T cell receptor beta chains below all came from one sample that was sequenced in a study of T cells in Graves' hyperthyroidism and ophthalmopathy. Amplification of TCR beta CDR3 regions was performed using RNA transcripts as template. The HTBI primer set served for first-round RT-PCR of the TCR CDR3. Each CDR3 protein gets one entry after TCRdb re-called the multiplex PCR reads with MiXCR. The sample carries 350,000 or so distinct CDR3 sequences, over 15% recorded once. The specimen sequenced was blood. These receptors were obtained from a woman in her thirties or forties with Graves' ophthalmopathy.

This clonotype was counted ten times or more. The chain carries TRBV28 and TRBJ2-7; 10 bases match TRBD1. V was clipped by 3 bases and J by 6 bases; unmatched bases: 8. This CDR3 has 15 amino acids. Germline CDR1 reads MDHEN; CDR2 reads SYDVKM. CDR3 sequence (DNA): TGTGCCAGCAGTTTCCTTGGGACAGGGGTCCGCGAGCAGTACTTC. Amino acids: CASSFLGTGVREQYF. The full variable domain, completed using reference TRBV28 and TRBJ2-7, is DVKVTQSSRYLVKRTGEKVFLECVQDMDHENMFWYRQDPGLGLRLIYFSYDVKMKEKGDIPEGYSVSREKKERFSLILESASTNQTSMYLCASSFLGTGVREQYFGPGTRLTVT.

This clonotype has at least ten counts. The CDR3 region is CGVLQGSYEQYF. As DNA, the CDR3 is TGTGGCGTATTACAGGGATCCTACGAGCAGTACTTC. The V call is TRBV6-1, the J call TRBJ2-7, with D maybe TRBD1 (6 bases). Germline assignment: CDR1 MNHNS and CDR2 SASEGT. The CDR3 runs 12 residues.

This clonotype was seen once. Likely a read error: the CDR3 ends without its conserved phenylalanine or tryptophan. CDR3 loop: CASTKRAGANVLTL. CDR3 DNA: TGTGCCAGCACCAAAAGGGCTGGGGCCAACGTCCTGACTCTC. The chain joins TRBV18 to TRBJ2-6; D unclear. The germline gives CDR1 KGHSH, CDR2 LQKENI. This CDR3 contains 14 residues. Trimming cost V 8 bases and J 2 bases, with 10 bases left between them.

This clonotype occurred many times. J is TRBJ1-2 and V is TRBV11-2; 8 bases line up with TRBD1. There are 14 residues in the CDR3. Trimming cost V 0 bases and J 9 bases; bases outside gene matches: 6. Germline loops: CDR1 SGHAT, CDR2 FQNNGV. The CDR3 nucleotides are TGTGCCAGCAGCTTAGACCTCGACAGGGGCCGCTACACCTTC. Protein product: CASSLDLDRGRYTF.

This clonotype was recorded many times. The J gene is TRBJ2-5, the V gene TRBV7-8, with 7 bases that match TRBD2. V lost 7 bases, J lost 1 base, and 9 bases stayed unmatched. The CDR3 sequence is 15 residues long. Per germline, CDR1 SGHVS and CDR2 FQNEAQ. This CDR3 reads CASNLESGIQETQYF. For the CDR3, the DNA is TGTGCCAGCAACCTTGAGAGCGGGATCCAAGAGACCCAGTACTTC.

This clonotype has a count of ten or more. The V gene is TRBV10-3, the J gene TRBJ2-7, with D possibly matching TRBD1 (8 bases). CDR1 is ENHRY, CDR2 SYGVKD, per germline. V gave up 10 bases and J gave up 5 bases, with 18 bases separating them. The CDR3 consists of 13 residues. The DNA of the CDR3 is TGTGCCACGACAGGGGAGGGACCCAACGAGCAGTACTTC. Protein sequence: CATTGEGPNEQYF.

In this sample, this clonotype turned up many times. The CDR3 DNA reads TGTGCCAGCCGCCACGGACAGGGCGAAGAAGAGACCCAGTACTTC. Translated, it gives CASRHGQGEEETQYF. This chain joins TRBV7-9 and TRBJ2-5; the match to TRBD1 covers 8 bases. In germline, CDR1 is SEHNR, CDR2 FQNEAQ (reference sequence). The CDR3 has 15 residues. With 8 bases clipped from V and 3 bases from J, the junction kept 11 bases outside the gene matches.

This clonotype was seen repeatedly, ten times or more. The rearrangement joins TRBV15 to TRBJ1-2; D is unresolved. Trimming took off 0 bases at V and 1 base at J, with 12 bases between the two ends. The germline CDR1 and CDR2 sequences are LNHNV and YYDKDF (reference sequence). The CDR3 is made up of 16 amino acids. CDR3 coding DNA: TGTGCCACCAGCAGAGATCCCGGACCGATTAACTATGGCTACACCTTC. This codes for CATSRDPGPINYGYTF.

This clonotype occurred many times. J is TRBJ1-1 and V is TRBV29-1; 7 bases agree with TRBD1. V gave up 5 bases and J gave up 6 bases; unmatched junction bases: 12. Germline assignment: CDR1 SQVTM and CDR2 ANQGSEA. The CDR3 sequence is 14 residues long. The CDR3 DNA reads TGCAGCGTTCGGGACAGTCTGCTTTTAGCTGAAGCTTTCTTT. Amino acid sequence: CSVRDSLLLAEAFF.

Many counts were recorded for this clonotype. V is TRBV10-3 and J is TRBJ1-3; possibly TRBD1 for D (6 bases). The CDR3 loop spans 13 amino acids. Trimming took 7 bases from V and 2 from J, leaving 9 bases between them. In germline, CDR1 is ENHRY, CDR2 SYGVKD. The CDR3 DNA is TGTGCCATCACCACAGGGCCTGGAAACACCATATATTTT. Its protein is CAITTGPGNTIYF.

Only a few counts were recorded for this clonotype. The chain links TRBV6-2 or TRBV6-3 to TRBJ2-5; D gene uncertain. V lost 2 bases to trimming and J lost 0 bases, with 10 bases between them. The CDR3 runs to 15 residues. Germline lookup yields CDR1 MNHEY and CDR2 SVGEGT. The CDR3 region has the DNA TGTGCCAGCAGTTACGGTGGCCGGGACCAAGAGACCCAGTACTTC. Translated: CASSYGGRDQETQYF.

This clonotype showed up many times. The chain links TRBV18 to TRBJ1-2, with TRBD1 matching over 9 bases. The CDR3 has 13 amino acids. J gave up 6 bases and V 3 bases, and 2 bases lay outside the gene matches. Germline V gene data show CDR1 as KGHSH and CDR2 as LQKENI. The CDR3 region is CASSPRQGDGYTF. In DNA, the CDR3 is TGTGCCAGCTCACCGAGACAGGGGGATGGCTACACCTTC.

Ten or more counts support this clonotype. The gene calls are TRBV29-1 and TRBJ1-1; no definite D call. The germline V and J ends were trimmed by 0 bases and 1 base, with 12 bases remaining between them. This CDR3 has 15 amino acids. The V gene's germline CDR1 is SQVTM and CDR2 ANQGSEA. CDR3 nucleotide sequence: TGCAGCGTTGAAGATGGAAGGACGTCGAACACTGAAGCTTTCTTT. Protein product: CSVEDGRTSNTEAFF.

This clonotype was observed many times. This chain links TRBV2 with TRBJ2-5; no definite D call. V lost 6 bases to trimming and J lost 5 bases, with 7 bases between them. CDR3 length: 11 residues. Germline CDR1 SNHLY, CDR2 FYNNEI. CDR3 sequence (DNA): TGTGCCAGCAGCGCCAAGGAGACCCAGTACTTC. Protein sequence: CASSAKETQYF.

This clonotype showed up many times. The V call is TRBV27, the J call TRBJ1-1, with 8 bases matching TRBD1. Trimming at V came to 3 bases and at J to 3 bases, leaving 6 bases not matched to a gene. Per germline, CDR1 MNHEY and CDR2 SMNVEV (reference sequence). This CDR3 has 15 amino acids. In DNA, the CDR3 is TGTGCCAGCAGTTTTAGTTCACAGGGGGACACTGAAGCTTTCTTT. The encoded protein is CASSFSSQGDTEAFF.

This clonotype was counted ten times or more. The chain is built from TRBV24-1 and TRBJ2-2; TRBD2 aligns across 8 bases. The trim removed 4 bases at V and 4 bases at J, leaving 10 bases unmatched. Germline V gives CDR1 KGHDR, CDR2 SFDVKD. The CDR3 loop spans 17 amino acids. The CDR3 loop reads CATSEPSGSSSTGELFF. The CDR3, as DNA: TGTGCCACCAGTGAGCCCAGCGGGAGCAGCAGCACCGGGGAGCTGTTTTTT.

This clonotype was recorded many times. V and J are TRBV7-8 and TRBJ2-7; a weak D match, TRBD2 (7 bases). With 1 base removed from V and 9 bases from J, the gap between germline ends came to 10 bases. This CDR3 is 12 amino acids long. Per the germline V gene, CDR1 is SGHVS and CDR2 is FQNEAQ. The CDR3: CASSLEGGGQYF. The CDR3 DNA follows: TGTGCCAGCAGCTTAGAAGGGGGGGGGCAGTACTTC.

At least ten counts were recorded for this clonotype. J is TRBJ2-7 and V is TRBV7-9; 10 bases are shared with TRBD1. There are 18 residues in the CDR3. Germline CDR1 SEHNR, CDR2 FQNEAQ (reference sequence). With V trimmed by 5 bases and J by 1 base, 14 bases remained unmatched. The CDR3 here is CASSPKPGQGPESYEQYF. The CDR3 nucleotides are TGTGCCAGCAGCCCAAAACCGGGACAGGGGCCTGAATCCTACGAGCAGTACTTC.

This clonotype was counted only a few times. The CDR3 nucleotides are TGTGCCAGCAGTTTATTAAGGATAGCAGGGAACTCTGGGGCCAACGTCCTGACTTTC. It specifies CASSLLRIAGNSGANVLTF. The chain carries TRBV28 and TRBJ2-6, with D possibly matching TRBD1 (5 bases). CDR3 length: 19 amino acids. Germline CDR1 and CDR2: MDHEN and SYDVKM. The V end lost 1 base, the J end lost 0 bases, and 16 bases lay between the germline ends.